The clone carrying this T cell receptor beta chain was observed a single time. The data stem from a study of OX40 agonist ivuxolimab in advanced cancers. Profiled with immunoSEQ multiplex PCR; TCRdb holds only in-frame clones, not every one. The sample shows 35,000 to 50,000 clones, around 91% of them seen only once. The V gene end was trimmed by 4 bases and the J gene end by 2 bases; junction bases not matched to a gene: 4. The CDR3 is 15 residues long. The germline V gene has CDR1 SGDLS and CDR2 YYNGEE. The specimen was CD4+ or CD8+ T cells sorted from blood, collected in a trial of the OX40 agonist ivuxolimab. The J gene is TRBJ1-2, the V gene TRBV9, with 11 bases aligning to TRBD1. This TCR was sampled from an adult with an advanced solid tumor such as melanoma, head and neck, liver or kidney cancer. The CDR3 DNA follows: TGTGCCAGCAGCCCCCGGGACAGGGGGAACTATGGCTACACCTTC. Its translation: CASSPRDRGNYGYTF.